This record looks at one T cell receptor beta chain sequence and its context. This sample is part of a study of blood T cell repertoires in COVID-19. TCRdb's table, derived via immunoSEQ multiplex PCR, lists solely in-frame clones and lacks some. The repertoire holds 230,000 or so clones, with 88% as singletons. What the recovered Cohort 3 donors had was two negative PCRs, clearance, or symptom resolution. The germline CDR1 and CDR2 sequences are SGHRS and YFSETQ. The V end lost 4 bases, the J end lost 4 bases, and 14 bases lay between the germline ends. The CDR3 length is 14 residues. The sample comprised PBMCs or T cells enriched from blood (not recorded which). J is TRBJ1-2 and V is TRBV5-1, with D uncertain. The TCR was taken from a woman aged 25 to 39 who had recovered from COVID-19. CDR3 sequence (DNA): TGCGCCAGCAGCCACAGCGGTGGTTCCTATGGCTACACCTTC. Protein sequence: CASSHSGGSYGYTF.